The clone carrying this TCR beta chain was counted between two and nine times. Its target is unknown. The CDR3 sequence is 18 residues long. This entry comes from a study of long-term antiretroviral therapy in people with HIV. The study's findings and limits: When set beside controls, HIV repertoires had CDR3 length ranges that were narrower. Post-ART samples showed increased diversity that remained below transplant donor control levels.

Sequencing used immunoSEQ v3.0 at survey level. Samples were sequenced targeting roughly 35,000-55,000 T-cell genomes each. Produced via immunoSEQ multiplex PCR; TCRdb's table is partial and in-frame only. The table lists over 40,000 clones, about 94% of them singletons. V and J are TRBV21-1 and TRBJ2-5; the listed D gene, TRBD1, was not tested against the DNA. TRBV21-1 is a recognized pseudogene. This TCR was sampled from a man aged 30 to 45 with HIV. The sequences come from unsorted PBMCs, collected about 9 years after starting antiretroviral therapy. CDR3 sequence reads: CASSKVPGPGQYFETQYF. CDR3 sequence (DNA): TGTGCCAGCAGCAAAGTACCAGGTCCGGGACAGTATTTCGAGACCCAGTACTTC.